This entry describes one T cell receptor (beta chain). This specimen belongs to a study of T-cell memory formation after mild COVID-19. TCRdb re-derived calls from the 5' RACE reads in MiXCR, one entry per CDR3 protein. The top ten hold roughly 8.7% of the sample, which has around 450,000 distinct CDR3 sequences, approximately 24% seen once. V shed 1 base and J 4 bases; nucleotides not matched to a gene: 7. Germline values: CDR1 DFQATT, CDR2 SNEGSKA (reference sequence). There are 16 residues in the CDR3. The material sequenced was PBMCs or a T cell subset sorted from them (not recorded which). This receptor was obtained from an adult woman who had mild COVID-19 (a few samples of this study predate the infection). Cell type and time point are not known. The rearrangement joins TRBV20-1 to TRBJ1-1, with TRBD1 identical over 12 bases. The CDR3, as DNA: TGCAGTGCTAGAGCCGGGGACAGGGGGCAGCGCACTGAAGCTTTCTTT. Translated: CSARAGDRGQRTEAFF.